These T cell receptor beta chains were read from a single sample in a study of early T cells in non-severe SARS-CoV-2 infection. TCRdb itself ran the 5' RACE reads through MiXCR, one entry per CDR3 protein. The sample shows roughly 60,000 distinct CDR3 sequences, 10% to 15% of them seen only once. Sequencing was performed on whole blood. The receptor source for this set is an adult who was a healthcare worker with PCR-confirmed SARS-CoV-2 infection or an uninfected control (not recorded which). Both conserved end residues are part of each CDR3. D genes are given only for firm matches. The size of a clone is reported for some rows only, either as once, few or many, or as a class for expanded clones.

clone size	D gene	V gene	J gene	CDR3 protein	CDR3 DNA
many	-	TRBV6-1	TRBJ1-5	CASSEALRGATNQPQHF	TGTGCCAGCAGTGAAGCGCTTCGGGGGGCGACCAATCAGCCCCAGCATTTT
few	-	TRBV4-3	TRBJ2-5	CASSPRLEETQYF	TGCGCCAGCAGCCCGAGACTAGAAGAGACCCAGTACTTC
many	TRBD1	TRBV12-3/TRBV12-4	TRBJ1-1	CASSSTGGSTEAFF	TGTGCCAGCAGCTCTACAGGGGGCTCTACTGAAGCTTTCTTT
many	TRBD2	TRBV24-1	TRBJ2-1	CATSSASGRNEQFF	TGTGCCACCAGTTCAGCTAGCGGGAGGAATGAGCAGTTCTTC
many	TRBD1	TRBV28	TRBJ1-1	CASSSTGDGKAEAFF	TGTGCCAGCAGTTCAACAGGGGATGGGAAAGCTGAAGCTTTCTTT
few	-	TRBV5-1	TRBJ1-1	CASSLAGQRNTEAFF	TGCGCCAGCAGCTTGGCTGGACAGAGGAACACTGAAGCTTTCTTT
many	TRBD1	TRBV6-1	TRBJ1-1	CAGRQGDAMNTEAFF	TGTGCCGGGAGACAGGGGGACGCGATGAACACTGAAGCTTTCTTT
-	-	TRBV7-2	TRBJ1-1	CASRQQITEAFF	TGTGCCAGCAGGCAACAAATTACTGAAGCTTTCTTT
few	-	TRBV30	TRBJ1-1	CAWWVATEAFF	TGTGCCTGGTGGGTGGCCACTGAAGCTTTCTTT
many	-	TRBV6-6	TRBJ2-7	CASIEGLGGEQYF	TGTGCCAGCATCGAGGGGCTAGGGGGCGAGCAGTACTTC
many	TRBD2	TRBV4-1	TRBJ2-3	CASSQAPTSGRVTDTQYF	TGCGCCAGCAGCCAAGCCCCGACTAGCGGGAGGGTCACAGATACGCAGTATTTT
few	TRBD2	TRBV29-1	TRBJ2-1	CSVLGIEREGSYNEQFF	TGCAGCGTCTTGGGGATTGAGCGGGAGGGGAGCTACAATGAGCAGTTCTTC
many	-	TRBV20-1	TRBJ2-5	CSAFASDQETQYF	TGCAGTGCCTTCGCTAGCGACCAAGAGACCCAGTACTTC
many	TRBD2	TRBV4-2	TRBJ2-4	CASSQEVAGGVDPAKNIQYF	TGTGCCAGCAGCCAAGAGGTAGCGGGAGGGGTTGACCCAGCCAAAAACATTCAGTACTTC
many	-	TRBV7-9	TRBJ1-1	CASSQDGGTEAFF	TGTGCCAGCAGCCAGGACGGGGGTACTGAAGCTTTCTTT
many	-	TRBV6-5	TRBJ2-7	CASSARWDLASYEQYF	TGTGCCAGCTCTGCGAGGTGGGATCTGGCTTCCTACGAGCAGTACTTC
-	-	TRBV6-2/TRBV6-3	TRBJ1-1	CASSHRDTPSRNTEAFF	TGTGCCAGCAGCCACCGGGACACCCCCTCACGGAACACTGAAGCTTTCTTT
few	-	TRBV5-6	TRBJ2-4	CASTEAQRNIQYF	TGTGCCAGCACCGAGGCACAGAGGAACATTCAGTACTTC
-	TRBD2	TRBV2	TRBJ2-3	CASSSSGLTDTQYF	TGTGCCAGCAGTTCTAGCGGGCTCACAGATACGCAGTATTTT
few	-	TRBV2	TRBJ2-7	CASRFEGEGSYEQYF	TGTGCCAGCAGATTTGAGGGGGAGGGCTCCTACGAGCAGTACTTC
many	-	TRBV3-1	TRBJ1-4	CASSQEREKLFF	TGTGCCAGCAGCCAAGAGCGCGAAAAACTGTTTTTT
many	-	TRBV9	TRBJ1-2	CASSVGDNYGYTF	TGTGCCAGCAGCGTAGGGGACAACTATGGCTACACCTTC
-	-	TRBV30	TRBJ1-2	CVGEGYGYTF	TGTGTTGGCGAGGGCTATGGCTACACCTTC
few	TRBD1	TRBV28	TRBJ1-5	CASRPGTGGNGKPQHF	TGTGCCAGCAGACCCGGGACAGGGGGCAATGGGAAGCCCCAGCATTTT
many	TRBD1	TRBV11-2	TRBJ2-3	CASSTRTGYTDTQYF	TGTGCCAGCAGCACCAGGACAGGGTACACAGATACGCAGTATTTT
many	TRBD2	TRBV9	TRBJ2-7	CASSVTPSGRTYEQYF	TGTGCCAGCAGCGTTACCCCTAGCGGGAGGACCTACGAGCAGTACTTC
many	-	TRBV12-3/TRBV12-4	TRBJ2-7	CASSWTRRPSEQYF	TGTGCCAGCAGTTGGACACGCCGACCCTCCGAGCAGTACTTC
many	TRBD2	TRBV20-1	TRBJ2-1	CSATSGSVNNEQFF	TGCAGTGCCACCAGCGGGAGTGTCAACAATGAGCAGTTCTTC
-	-	TRBV28	TRBJ2-7	CASSRSTYEQYF	TGTGCCAGCAGTCGCAGCACCTACGAGCAGTACTTC
-	-	TRBV6-2/TRBV6-3	TRBJ2-1	CASSIEGEAYNEQFF	TGTGCCAGCAGTATAGAAGGGGAGGCATACAATGAGCAGTTCTTC
-	TRBD1	TRBV5-6	TRBJ2-3	CASSLTGVTDTQYF	TGTGCCAGCAGCTTGACAGGGGTAACAGATACGCAGTATTTT
-	-	TRBV7-2	TRBJ1-3	CASTSISGNTIYF	TGTGCCAGCACCTCCATTTCTGGAAACACCATATATTTT
few	-	TRBV24-1	TRBJ2-1	CATSEGSSYNEQFF	TGTGCCACCTCGGAGGGGAGTTCCTACAATGAGCAGTTCTTC
few	-	TRBV29-1	TRBJ2-1	CSVWGVGEQFF	TGCAGCGTTTGGGGTGTTGGTGAGCAGTTCTTC
-	TRBD2	TRBV20-1	TRBJ2-1	CSASSLASGIVAGEQFF	TGCAGTGCTAGTTCGTTGGCTAGCGGGATAGTAGCCGGTGAGCAGTTCTTC
-	TRBD2	TRBV5-4	TRBJ2-5	CASSPNSGRAGETQYF	TGTGCCAGCAGCCCCAATAGCGGGAGGGCCGGGGAGACCCAGTACTTC
-	-	TRBV2	TRBJ1-1	CASSGLVAEAFF	TGTGCCAGCAGTGGACTGGTCGCTGAAGCTTTCTTT
-	TRBD1	TRBV5-1	TRBJ2-1	CASSLGQGEFNEQFF	TGCGCCAGCAGCTTGGGACAGGGAGAGTTCAATGAGCAGTTCTTC
many	-	TRBV2	TRBJ2-6	CASSPDSVSRSGANVLTF	TGTGCCAGCAGCCCGGACAGCGTCTCCCGATCTGGGGCCAACGTCCTGACTTTC
-	-	TRBV20-1	TRBJ2-5	CSATPGLTQYF	TGCAGTGCAACCCCCGGCTTGACCCAGTACTTC
few	-	TRBV19	TRBJ2-3	CASSMWRGPDTQYF	TGTGCCAGTAGTATGTGGAGGGGTCCAGATACGCAGTATTTT
few	-	TRBV30	TRBJ2-7	CAWRRRQGGEQYF	TGTGCCTGGAGACGTCGACAGGGAGGAGAGCAGTACTTC
few	TRBD2	TRBV19	TRBJ2-3	CASSLAGGVDTQYF	TGTGCCAGTAGTCTAGCGGGGGGAGTAGATACGCAGTATTTT
few	TRBD1	TRBV20-1	TRBJ1-5	CSARAEGADNQPQHF	TGCAGTGCTAGAGCAGAGGGGGCGGATAATCAGCCCCAGCATTTT
once	TRBD2	TRBV5-1	TRBJ2-3	CASSSGRAADTQYF	TGCGCCAGCTCTAGCGGGAGGGCCGCGGATACGCAGTATTTT
many	TRBD1	TRBV7-2	TRBJ2-1	CASSSQYRGNEQFF	TGTGCCAGCAGCTCTCAATACAGGGGAAATGAGCAGTTCTTC
-	-	TRBV6-5	TRBJ2-6	CASKTWGSGANVLTF	TGTGCCAGCAAAACGTGGGGATCTGGGGCCAACGTCCTGACTTTC
few	-	TRBV3-1	TRBJ1-2	CASSQDGGFGYTF	TGTGCCAGCAGCCAAGACGGGGGGTTTGGCTACACCTTC
many	TRBD2	TRBV29-1	TRBJ2-1	CSVPGLATYNEQFF	TGCAGCGTACCGGGACTAGCGACCTACAATGAGCAGTTCTTC
few	-	TRBV29-1	TRBJ1-1	CSVEHVMNTEAFF	TGCAGCGTTGAACACGTCATGAACACTGAAGCTTTCTTT
many	TRBD2	TRBV29-1	TRBJ2-7	CSELAGPSPETYEQYF	TGCAGCGAACTAGCGGGCCCATCTCCAGAGACGTACGAGCAGTACTTC
-	-	TRBV7-2	TRBJ1-2	CASSIRRDSAGYTF	TGTGCCAGCAGTATCCGTCGGGATTCGGCGGGCTACACCTTC
-	-	TRBV20-1	TRBJ2-5	CSASWETQYF	TGCAGTGCTAGTTGGGAGACCCAGTACTTC
few	TRBD1	TRBV5-4	TRBJ1-6	CASRPDRASRSPLHF	TGTGCCAGCAGACCCGACAGGGCCAGTCGCTCACCCCTCCACTTT
many	-	TRBV5-5	TRBJ2-7	CASSLVGGDTYEQYF	TGTGCCAGCAGCTTGGTAGGAGGAGATACTTACGAGCAGTACTTC
many	-	TRBV7-8	TRBJ2-7	CASSLATTSYEQYF	TGTGCCAGCAGCTTAGCGACGACTAGCTACGAGCAGTACTTC
few	-	TRBV9	TRBJ1-1	CASSVGQSEAFF	TGTGCCAGCAGCGTAGGGCAGTCTGAAGCTTTCTTT
few	-	TRBV7-9	TRBJ1-1	CASSMEQGNTEAFF	TGTGCCAGCAGCATGGAACAGGGGAACACTGAAGCTTTCTTT